Listed below are T cell receptor beta chains from one sample, sequenced in a study of blood T cells in healthy people across ages. TCRdb processed the 5' RACE reads anew with MiXCR; each CDR3 protein has one entry. The repertoire has about 700,000 distinct CDR3 sequences, 32% of them found once; the top ten carry less than 20%. Specimen: blood. The receptor set was obtained from a woman older than 75 in good health. Both conserved end residues are part of each CDR3. The D gene is left open where the match is weak. Clone size, where shown, is once, few, many, or a class for clones that have expanded.

.,TRBV20-1,TRBJ1-2,many,CSASFVGATGQANYGYTF,TGCAGTGCTAGTTTCGTAGGTGCGACAGGCCAAGCTAACTATGGCTACACCTTC
TRBD2,TRBV5-1,TRBJ2-7,.,CASSCGAGAYEQYF,TGCGCCAGCAGCTGCGGAGCGGGGGCCTACGAGCAGTACTTC
.,TRBV20-1,TRBJ2-7,many,CSADTRTPGQLGYEQYF,TGCAGTGCTGATACCCGCACCCCGGGACAACTGGGCTACGAGCAGTACTTC
.,TRBV7-9,TRBJ2-2,few,CASSSGNTGELFF,TGTGCCAGCAGCAGTGGGAACACCGGGGAGCTGTTTTTT
.,TRBV29-1,TRBJ2-7,.,CSVRGPGEQYF,TGCAGCGTACGGGGGCCCGGGGAGCAGTACTTC
TRBD2,TRBV5-1,TRBJ2-4,.,CASSLGGGTDIQYF,TGCGCCAGCAGCTTGGGCGGGGGAACGGACATTCAGTACTTC
TRBD1,TRBV5-1,TRBJ2-7,.,CASSLRTGSPYEQYF,TGCGCCAGCAGCTTGAGGACAGGCTCCCCCTACGAGCAGTACTTC
.,TRBV28,TRBJ1-1,.,CASSVTGPTEAFF,TGTGCCAGCAGCGTGACAGGTCCCACTGAAGCTTTCTTT
.,TRBV3-1,TRBJ2-5,many,CASSRPPGGETQYF,TGTGCCAGCAGCCGTCCCCCCGGGGGAGAGACCCAGTACTTC
.,TRBV27,TRBJ2-3,many,CASSTGVPTDTQYF,TGTGCCAGCAGTACGGGGGTACCCACAGATACGCAGTATTTT
.,TRBV7-2,TRBJ1-1,.,CASSSERNTEAFF,TGTGCCAGCAGCTCCGAGCGGAACACTGAAGCTTTCTTT
TRBD2,TRBV5-1,TRBJ2-1,.,CASSLGRLAGVIDEQFF,TGCGCCAGCAGCTTGGGTCGGCTAGCGGGGGTCATAGATGAGCAGTTCTTC
.,TRBV2,TRBJ2-5,many,CASRESPQETQYF,TGTGCCAGCAGGGAGTCCCCTCAAGAGACCCAGTACTTC
TRBD2,TRBV20-1,TRBJ2-7,once,CSAQFHGGSPYEQYF,TGCAGTGCCCAGTTCCACGGGGGGAGCCCCTACGAGCAGTACTTC
TRBD1,TRBV6-1,TRBJ2-7,many,CASSDIQGGEQYF,TGTGCCAGCAGTGACATACAGGGGGGCGAGCAGTACTTC
TRBD1,TRBV27,TRBJ1-2,many,CASSLSRGTGTYGYTF,TGTGCCAGCAGTTTATCGAGGGGGACAGGGACCTATGGCTACACCTTC
TRBD1,TRBV7-2,TRBJ2-7,many,CASSFNRGSEQYF,TGTGCCAGCAGCTTTAACAGGGGGAGCGAGCAGTACTTC
.,TRBV9,TRBJ2-1,.,CASSRASSYNEQFF,TGTGCCAGCAGCAGGGCGAGCTCCTACAATGAGCAGTTCTTC
TRBD1,TRBV5-1,TRBJ2-3,once,CASRRDRGADTQYF,TGCGCCAGCAGGAGGGACAGGGGAGCAGATACGCAGTATTTT
TRBD2,TRBV30,TRBJ2-1,many,CAWSRLAAYNEQFF,TGTGCCTGGAGTAGGCTAGCGGCGTACAATGAGCAGTTCTTC
.,TRBV18,TRBJ2-3,many,CASSPPVTGRSTDTQYF,TGTGCCAGCTCACCACCGGTTACAGGGAGAAGCACAGATACGCAGTATTTT
.,TRBV6-5,TRBJ2-7,many,CASSYLPSYEQYF,TGTGCCAGCAGTTACCTCCCCTCCTACGAGCAGTACTTC
.,TRBV9,TRBJ1-6,many,CASSVRGWNSPLHF,TGTGCCAGCAGCGTACGGGGTTGGAATTCACCCCTCCACTTT
.,TRBV30,TRBJ2-7,many,CAWSVPGYEQYF,TGTGCCTGGAGTGTACCTGGTTACGAGCAGTACTTC
.,TRBV5-1,TRBJ2-1,.,CASSPLGARGSSYNEQFF,TGCGCCAGCAGTCCCCTAGGAGCGAGGGGGAGCTCCTACAATGAGCAGTTCTTC
TRBD1,TRBV7-2,TRBJ2-6,many,CASSPWTGRSSGANVLTF,TGTGCCAGCAGCCCCTGGACAGGGCGGAGCTCTGGGGCCAACGTCCTGACTTTC
.,TRBV19,TRBJ2-1,.,CASSIVSRGDEQFF,TGTGCCAGTAGTATAGTATCCAGGGGCGATGAGCAGTTCTTC
.,TRBV2,TRBJ1-5,.,CASSRSRSSNQPQHF,TGTGCCAGCAGCCGGTCCAGGTCTAGCAATCAGCCCCAGCATTTT
.,TRBV4-3,TRBJ2-3,many,CASSQAQSTDTQYF,TGCGCCAGCAGCCAAGCCCAGAGCACAGATACGCAGTATTTT
TRBD1,TRBV7-9,TRBJ2-1,.,CASEGQGMAGYSYNEQFF,TGTGCCAGCGAAGGACAGGGCATGGCGGGGTACTCCTACAATGAGCAGTTCTTC
.,TRBV6-4,TRBJ2-1,many,CASRLGPHNEQFF,TGTGCCAGCAGGCTCGGGCCCCACAATGAGCAGTTCTTC
.,TRBV4-2,TRBJ2-6,many,CASSQDYGRRDSALWGANVLTF,TGTGCCAGCAGCCAAGATTATGGGCGGCGGGACAGCGCTCTCTGGGGGGCCAACGTCCTGACTTTC
TRBD1,TRBV5-6,TRBJ1-4,.,CASSPKGTGANEKLFF,TGTGCCAGCAGCCCCAAAGGGACAGGGGCTAATGAAAAACTGTTTTTT
.,TRBV6-5,TRBJ2-7,many,CASSRAQNSYEQYF,TGTGCCAGCAGTAGAGCACAGAACTCCTACGAGCAGTACTTC
.,TRBV29-1,TRBJ2-5,.,CSVRTRETQYF,TGCAGCGTTCGCACAAGAGAGACCCAGTACTTC
.,TRBV30,TRBJ2-7,many,CAWSVQLPPYEQYF,TGTGCCTGGAGTGTACAACTCCCTCCCTACGAGCAGTACTTC
TRBD1,TRBV2,TRBJ1-6,few,CASRGRQGDNSPLHF,TGTGCCAGCAGAGGGAGGCAGGGGGATAATTCACCCCTCCACTTT